One and the same sample provided the 29 T cell receptor beta chains below, sequenced in a study of T-cell memory formation after mild COVID-19. TCRdb processed the 5' RACE reads anew with MiXCR; each CDR3 protein has one entry. The sample carries roughly 300,000 distinct CDR3 sequences, 15% to 20% recorded once. The sequenced sample was PBMCs or a T cell subset sorted from them (not recorded which). The receptor set was obtained from a man in his late teens or twenties who had mild COVID-19 (a few samples of this study predate the infection). Cell type and time point are not known.

CDR3 amino acids: CASSYSSPGTNTGELFF. DNA of the CDR3: TGTGCCAGCAGTTACTCGTCTCCGGGGACGAACACCGGGGAGCTGTTTTTT. J is TRBJ2-2 and V is TRBV6-5; a weak D match, TRBD2 (5 bases). The V end lost 0 bases, the J end lost 0 bases, and 11 bases lay between the germline ends. Germline-derived CDR1 and CDR2 are MNHEY and SVGAGI. This CDR3 spans 17 amino acids.

Note on this clonotype: A junction boundary mismatches the germline segment, possibly from a read error. The chain carries TRBV10-2 and TRBJ2-3; 8 bases agree with TRBD2. The CDR3 contains 17 residues. Germline loops: CDR1 WSHSY, CDR2 SAAADI. The CDR3 region has the DNA TGCGCCAGCAGTGAGACGCGACGCGGGGGGATCACAGATACGAAGTATTTT. This encodes CASSETRRGGITDTKYF.

This chain links TRBV20-1 with TRBJ2-3; 7 bases agree with TRBD1. The V and J ends lost 5 bases and 6 bases, in that order; junction bases with no gene match: 11. CDR1 DFQATT and CDR2 SNEGSKA come from the germline V gene (reference sequence). This CDR3 spans 14 amino acids. The CDR3 is CSAGDSPIWDTQYF. The CDR3 region has the DNA TGCAGTGCTGGGGACAGTCCAATCTGGGATACGCAGTATTTT.

This clonotype was seen more than once but under ten times. The chain is built from TRBV5-1 and TRBJ2-1; a possible D gene is TRBD1 (6 bases). Germline CDR1 and CDR2: SGHRS and YFSETQ. The CDR3 runs to 14 residues. Trimming cost V 6 bases and J 5 bases, with 15 bases left between them. The CDR3 coding sequence is TGCGCCAGCACCGAGCAGGGGCCAAACAATGAGCAGTTCTTC. Amino acids: CASTEQGPNNEQFF. The full variable domain, in which reference TRBV5-1 and TRBJ2-1 provide the parts outside the CDR3, is KAGVTQTPRYLIKTRGQQVTLSCSPISGHRSVSWYQQTPGQGLQFLFEYFSETQRNKGNFPGRFSGRQFSNSRSEMNVSTLELGDSALYLCASTEQGPNNEQFFGPGTRLTVL.

This clonotype showed up just a few times. This chain joins TRBV5-1 and TRBJ1-6; D ambiguous. CDR3 length: 15 residues. V lost 0 bases and J lost 9, with 13 bases in between. The germline V gene has CDR1 SGHRS and CDR2 YFSETQ. CDR3 sequence reads: CASSLGELISSPLHF. The CDR3 coding sequence is TGCGCCAGCAGCTTGGGAGAGCTCATAAGTTCACCCCTCCACTTT.

The V and J genes are TRBV20-1 and TRBJ2-5; D is undetermined. Germline-derived CDR1 and CDR2 are DFQATT and SNEGSKA (reference sequence). This CDR3 region has 14 residues. With 1 base removed from V and 5 bases from J, the gap between germline ends came to 14 bases. The CDR3 loop reads CSARVDARGETQYF. For the CDR3, the DNA is TGCAGTGCTAGAGTAGACGCACGTGGGGAGACCCAGTACTTC.

This clonotype has at least ten counts. The rearrangement uses TRBV10-3 and TRBJ1-1; D is perhaps TRBD1 (5 bases). The CDR3 totals 15 residues. V shed 9 bases and J shed 4 bases, with 21 bases lying between them. The germline V gene has CDR1 ENHRY and CDR2 SYGVKD. In nucleotides, the CDR3 is TGTGCCATAGGGACGGCCGCCCGGCGGGGCACTGAAGCTTTCTTT. Its translation: CAIGTAARRGTEAFF.

This clonotype turned up a few times. The chain is built from TRBV5-6 and TRBJ2-7, with D uncertain. The V end lost 5 bases, the J end lost 5 bases, and 11 bases lay between the germline ends. The CDR3 spans 12 residues. Looked up from germline, CDR1 is SGHDT and CDR2 is YYEEEE. The CDR3 DNA reads as TGTGCCAGCAGTTCAAATGCAGACGAGCAGTACGTC. It encodes CASSSNADEQYV.

CDR3: CASSLGQGMSSEQYV. The CDR3 DNA is TGCGCCAGCAGCTTGGGACAGGGCATGTCATCCGAGCAGTACGTC. The rearrangement links TRBV5-1 to TRBJ2-7; 7 bases match TRBD1. Looked up from germline, CDR1 is SGHRS and CDR2 is YFSETQ. V was pared by 0 bases and J by 6 bases, with 9 bases of the junction left unmatched. The CDR3 consists of 15 residues.

This clonotype appeared many times. The genes are TRBV10-3 and TRBJ2-1; TRBD1 might be the D (6 bases). The CDR3 has 17 residues. The V end lost 0 bases, the J end lost 2 bases, and 14 bases lay between the germline ends. The V gene's germline CDR1 is ENHRY and CDR2 SYGVKD. CDR3 sequence: CAISESRQETAYNEQFF. DNA of the CDR3: TGTGCCATCAGTGAGTCGAGACAGGAGACCGCCTACAATGAGCAGTTCTTC.

This clonotype has only a few counts. This sequence joins TRBV3-1 and TRBJ1-1, with D possibly matching TRBD1 (5 bases). Germline V gene sequence: CDR1 LGHDT, CDR2 YNNKEL (reference sequence). The CDR3 loop spans 15 amino acids. Trimming took off 0 bases at V and 10 bases at J, with 18 bases between the two ends. The CDR3 region has the DNA TGTGCCAGCAGCCAAGATTGGCAGGGCACCGGCCGAGCTTTCTTT. Protein: CASSQDWQGTGRAFF.

This clonotype occurred a few times. The chain is built from TRBV10-2 and TRBJ1-5; weak D call: TRBD1 (5 bases). The CDR3 spans 14 residues. The germline V gene has CDR1 WSHSY and CDR2 SAAADI. V was shortened by 0 bases and J by 7 bases, with 10 bases between the two germline ends. CDR3 residues: CASSESGVGQPQHF. In DNA, the CDR3 is TGCGCCAGCAGTGAGTCGGGGGTAGGACAGCCCCAGCATTTT.

The V and J genes are TRBV12-3 or TRBV12-4 and TRBJ2-5, with TRBD2 matching 14 bases. V was pared by 6 bases and J by 4 bases, with 4 bases of the junction left unmatched. The CDR3 extends over 15 amino acids. The CDR3 protein is CASSRLAGGLETQYF. The DNA of the CDR3 is TGTGCCAGCAGCCGACTAGCGGGGGGGTTAGAGACCCAGTACTTC.

In this sample, this clonotype turned up a few times. The chain is built from TRBV7-9 and TRBJ2-7, with 9 bases fitting TRBD1. Losses at the gene ends were 5 bases for V and 5 bases for J; bases not matched to a gene: 10. Germline CDR1 is SEHNR and CDR2 is FQNEAQ (reference sequence). This CDR3 is built from 15 residues. CDR3: CASSIRTGVSNEQYF. CDR3 DNA: TGTGCCAGCAGCATAAGGACAGGGGTTTCCAACGAGCAGTACTTC.

The chain carries TRBV7-9 and TRBJ2-5; 11 bases are shared with TRBD2. Trimming removed 4 bases from V and 2 bases from J; junction bases left unmatched: 3. The V gene's germline CDR1 is SEHNR and CDR2 FQNEAQ (reference sequence). The CDR3 is 15 amino acids. The CDR3 DNA sequence: TGTGCCAGCAGCTCGACTAGCGGGGCGCAAGAGACCCAGTACTTC. Protein sequence: CASSSTSGAQETQYF.

For the CDR3, the DNA is TGTGCCAGCAGCCGTCGGTCGAGTGCGCAGTATTTT. Residues: CASSRRSSAQYF. The chain couples TRBV7-2 to TRBJ2-3, with D unclear. Trimming took 5 bases from V and 10 from J, leaving 13 bases between them. The CDR3 runs to 12 residues. CDR1 and CDR2 (germline): SGHTA, FQGNSA.

The chain employs TRBV7-2 and TRBJ1-2; 7 nucleotides line up with TRBD1. With V trimmed by 4 bases and J by 6 bases, 5 bases remained unmatched. Germline assignment: CDR1 SGHTA and CDR2 FQGNSA. The CDR3 runs 13 residues. CDR3 coding DNA: TGTGCCAGCAGCTCGGACAGGCGTAATGGCTACACCTTC. Translating gives CASSSDRRNGYTF. The full variable domain, rest sourced from reference TRBV7-2 and TRBJ1-2, is GAGVSQSPSNKVTEKGKDVELRCDPISGHTALYWYRQSLGQGLEFLIYFQGNSAPDKSGLPSDRFSAERTGGSVSTLTIQRTQQEDSAVYLCASSSDRRNGYTFGSGTRLTVV.

A single count supports this clonotype. The rearrangement joins TRBV4-3 to TRBJ2-1, with TRBD1 as a possible D gene (5 bases). The CDR3 length is 13 residues. Per the germline V gene, CDR1 is LGHNA and CDR2 is YSLEER. With 0 bases removed from V and 13 bases from J, the gap between germline ends came to 13 bases. CDR3: CASSQDKLGPQFF. The CDR3 nucleotides are TGCGCCAGCAGCCAAGACAAGTTGGGGCCCCAGTTCTTC.

The table lists this clonotype with a few counts. The chain combines TRBV3-1 with TRBJ2-3; D not certain. Trimming pared 1 base from V and 8 bases from J, leaving 4 bases between. Germline CDR1 and CDR2: LGHDT and YNNKEL (reference sequence). This CDR3 comprises 11 residues. The CDR3 protein is CASSQGRTQYF. The CDR3, as DNA: TGTGCCAGCAGCCAAGGACGTACGCAGTATTTT.

The chain links TRBV7-7 to TRBJ2-7; no reliable D call. Germline lookup yields CDR1 SSHAT and CDR2 FNYEAQ (reference sequence). There are 12 residues in the CDR3. CDR3 protein: CASLPSSYEQYV. As DNA, the CDR3 is TGTGCTAGCCTCCCTAGCTCCTACGAGCAGTACGTC.

V usage is TRBV5-1 and J usage is TRBJ2-3; 7 positions agree with TRBD2. J was trimmed by 2 bases and V by 1 base; bases with no gene match: 4. Germline values: CDR1 SGHRS, CDR2 YFSETQ. The CDR3 is 15 residues long. The CDR3 DNA sequence: TGCGCCAGCAGCTTGAGCGGGGTTGCCACAGATACGCAGTATTTT. Its translation is CASSLSGVATDTQYF. Drawing the rest from reference TRBV5-1 and TRBJ2-3, the complete variable domain is KAGVTQTPRYLIKTRGQQVTLSCSPISGHRSVSWYQQTPGQGLQFLFEYFSETQRNKGNFPGRFSGRQFSNSRSEMNVSTLELGDSALYLCASSLSGVATDTQYFGPGTRLTVL.

V and J are TRBV12-3 or TRBV12-4 and TRBJ2-7; D is unresolved. This CDR3 is built from 15 residues. Between the trimmed V and J ends, which lost 2 bases and 1 base, there was a span of 12 bases. The CDR3 DNA follows: TGTGCCAGCAGTTTAAAAGGGCTCGGGTCCTACGAGCAGTACTTC. This codes for CASSLKGLGSYEQYF.

The chain joins TRBV6-6 to TRBJ2-7; 7 nucleotides line up with TRBD1. V lost 4 bases to trimming and J lost 2 bases; unmatched junction nucleotides: 2. Germline CDR1 MNHNY, CDR2 SVGAGI (reference sequence). The CDR3 sequence is 13 residues long. The chain's CDR3 is CASSWDRTYEQYF. CDR3 DNA: TGTGCCAGCAGTTGGGACAGAACCTACGAGCAGTACTTC.

This clonotype turned up a few times. The chain is built from TRBV10-3 and TRBJ2-3; D gene uncertain. This CDR3 is 12 amino acids long. The germline V and J ends were trimmed by 3 bases and 6 bases, with 7 bases remaining between them. Per the germline V gene, CDR1 is ENHRY and CDR2 is SYGVKD. The CDR3 DNA follows: TGTGCCATCAGTGACAGCCACGATACGCAGTATTTT. It translates to CAISDSHDTQYF.

The V gene is TRBV7-9, the J gene TRBJ1-4; 7 nucleotides line up with TRBD1. Trimming took 6 bases from V and 6 from J; bases not matched to a gene: 13. The CDR3 consists of 16 residues. CDR1 is SEHNR, CDR2 FQNEAQ, per germline (reference sequence). The CDR3 reads CASSYDRAARDEKLFF. CDR3 DNA: TGTGCCAGCAGTTACGACAGGGCGGCGAGGGATGAAAAACTGTTTTTT.

This clonotype was counted at least ten times. The rearrangement joins TRBV28 to TRBJ2-3, with TRBD1 as a possible D gene (5 bases). Trimming took off 6 bases at V and 6 bases at J, with 16 bases between the two ends. The CDR3 is made up of 14 amino acids. Germline values: CDR1 MDHEN, CDR2 SYDVKM. CDR3 protein: CASSMASGFDTQYF. The CDR3 DNA reads as TGTGCCAGCAGCATGGCTTCAGGGTTCGATACGCAGTATTTT.

The sample holds a few counts of this clonotype. The genes are TRBV2 and TRBJ2-1; 8 bases line up with TRBD1. Looked up from germline, CDR1 is SNHLY and CDR2 is FYNNEI. There are 14 residues in the CDR3. V was clipped by 8 bases and J by 7 bases; unmatched bases: 10. DNA of the CDR3: TGTGCCAGCGGACCGGGACAGGCCTCTAATGAGCAGTTCTTC. Residues: CASGPGQASNEQFF.

This clonotype was counted only a few times. As DNA, the CDR3 is TGTGCCAGCAGCCAAGCGGGGGGCACAGATACGCAGTATTTT. It encodes CASSQAGGTDTQYF. This sequence joins TRBV4-2 and TRBJ2-3; tentatively, D is TRBD2 (6 bases). The germline CDR1 and CDR2 sequences are LGHNA and YNFKEQ. This CDR3 is built from 14 residues. Trimming removed 1 base from V and 1 base from J, with 6 bases in between.

The V call is TRBV7-8, the J call TRBJ2-1, with TRBD1 matching over 8 bases. V lost 0 bases to trimming and J lost 6 bases; unmatched junction nucleotides: 7. The CDR3 covers 16 residues. In germline, CDR1 is SGHVS, CDR2 FQNEAQ. The DNA for the CDR3 is TGTGCCAGCAGCTTAGCGTACAGGGGGGCGGGCAATGAGCAGTTCTTC. Protein: CASSLAYRGAGNEQFF.